These T cell receptor beta chains were read from a single sample in a study of blood T cell repertoires in COVID-19. The repertoire was sequenced with immunoSEQ multiplex PCR; TCRdb's copy has only in-frame clones and lacks some. The sample lists about 70,000 clones, roughly 84% occurring once. Sequencing was carried out using peripheral blood. These receptors all come from a woman between 18 and 30 years old with acute or convalescent COVID-19. Each CDR3 is given with its conserved first and last residue. D genes are given only for firm matches. Rows may omit the clone size; those that give it use once, few, many or a size class.

CDR3 DNA,CDR3 protein,V gene,D gene,clone size,J gene
TGTGCCAGCAGCTTGGAGCAGGGGGCGCGAGGCTACACCTTC,CASSLEQGARGYTF,TRBV5-6,TRBD1,NA,TRBJ1-2
TGTGCCAGCAGCTTGGGGCAGGGGGCTCGTGGCTACACCTTC,CASSLGQGARGYTF,TRBV5-6,TRBD1,NA,TRBJ1-2
TGTGCCAGCAGCTCGACAGGGAGCACAGATACGCAGTATTTT,CASSSTGSTDTQYF,TRBV7-2,TRBD1,NA,TRBJ2-3
TGTGCCACCAGCAGAGATTCCAGGGTCCACGAGCAGTACTTC,CATSRDSRVHEQYF,TRBV15,NA,once,TRBJ2-7
TGTGCCAGCAGTCCTGGGGGACAGGGATTCACAGATACGCAGTATTTT,CASSPGGQGFTDTQYF,TRBV27,TRBD1,NA,TRBJ2-3
TGCGCCAGCAGCCAAGAAGGGACAAACACTGAAGCTTTCTTT,CASSQEGTNTEAFF,TRBV4-1,NA,NA,TRBJ1-1
TGTGCCAGCAGTGGACCCGCGGGGAACACTGAAGCTTTCTTT,CASSGPAGNTEAFF,TRBV28,NA,NA,TRBJ1-1
TGTGCCAGCAGCTTGTCGCTAGCGGGCGACAATGAGCAGTTCTTC,CASSLSLAGDNEQFF,TRBV5-4,TRBD2,NA,TRBJ2-1
TGTGCCAGCAGTCCAGGGACAGGGGGTCAGCCCCAGCATTTT,CASSPGTGGQPQHF,TRBV27,TRBD1,NA,TRBJ1-5
TGTGCCAGCAGCTTAGGTCGACTAGCGGAAGGGGCCAACGTCCTGACTTTC,CASSLGRLAEGANVLTF,TRBV7-9,TRBD2,NA,TRBJ2-6
TGTGCCAGCAGTTTATCCGGGGTCAATAGCAATCAGCCCCAGCATTTT,CASSLSGVNSNQPQHF,TRBV27,NA,NA,TRBJ1-5
TGTGCCAGCAGGGGACTCATTCCTAATGAAAAACTGTTTTTT,CASRGLIPNEKLFF,TRBV25-1,NA,NA,TRBJ1-4
TGTGCCAGCAGTGAGCAGGGGGCGTCCTACGAGCAGTACTTC,CASSEQGASYEQYF,TRBV2,TRBD1,once,TRBJ2-7
TGTGCCAGCAGTTACCGCAGGGGACCTAATGAAAAACTGTTTTTT,CASSYRRGPNEKLFF,TRBV6-5,NA,once,TRBJ1-4
TGTGCCATCAGTGAGTCAAGAGGGACAGGGTTCTACAATGAGCAGTTCTTC,CAISESRGTGFYNEQFF,TRBV10-3,TRBD1,NA,TRBJ2-1
TGCAGTGCTAGTAACAGACAGGGAGTCTACGAGCAGTACTTC,CSASNRQGVYEQYF,TRBV20-1,TRBD1,once,TRBJ2-7
TGTGCCAGCACCCCAGGGACAGGGGCCTACGAGCAGTACTTC,CASTPGTGAYEQYF,TRBV28,TRBD1,NA,TRBJ2-7
TGTGCCAGTACGGACGCAGGGGGCTTTGGCTATGGCTACACCTTC,CASTDAGGFGYGYTF,TRBV19,TRBD1,once,TRBJ1-2
TGTGCCAGCAGGGAGGGGAACACCGGGGAGCTGTTTTTT,CASREGNTGELFF,TRBV7-9,NA,once,TRBJ2-2
TGTGCCAGCACCAAGGACCGGGACAGGTACAATGAGCAGTTCTTC,CASTKDRDRYNEQFF,TRBV5-6,TRBD1,NA,TRBJ2-1
TGTGCCAGCTCACCACCCAACTCTGGAAACACCATATATTTT,CASSPPNSGNTIYF,TRBV18,NA,few,TRBJ1-3
TGTGCCAGCAGTGAAACCAAGGACACCGTAGATGGCTACACCTTC,CASSETKDTVDGYTF,TRBV25-1,NA,once,TRBJ1-2
TGCGCCAGCAGCCAAAGACAGGGTGGGGAAAAACTGTTTTTT,CASSQRQGGEKLFF,TRBV4-3,TRBD1,NA,TRBJ1-4
TGTGCTAGTGGTACCGCTGGGGCAGGGAATCAGCCCCAGCATTTT,CASGTAGAGNQPQHF,TRBV12-5,NA,NA,TRBJ1-5
TGTGCCAGCAGCCAACGGAGGGCCAAAAACATTCAGTACTTC,CASSQRRAKNIQYF,TRBV3-1/TRBV3-2,NA,NA,TRBJ2-4